One and the same sample provided the 27 T cell receptor beta chains below, sequenced in a study of blood T cell repertoires in COVID-19. TCRdb's copy holds only in-frame clones and misses some; the assay was immunoSEQ multiplex PCR. The data show approximately 73,000 clones, approximately 89% seen once. The sequenced sample consisted of peripheral blood. All receptors come from a man older than 75 with acute or convalescent COVID-19.

The chain uses TRBV6-6 and TRBJ1-5; possible D gene TRBD1, 6 bases. This CDR3 is 16 amino acids long. The germline V gene has CDR1 MNHNY and CDR2 SVGAGI (reference sequence). V lost 4 bases and J lost 4, with 17 bases in between. The CDR3 spells CASSWGGGRSNQPQHF. The CDR3 bases are TGTGCCAGCAGTTGGGGAGGGGGTCGAAGTAATCAGCCCCAGCATTTT.

The rearrangement joins TRBV11-2 to TRBJ1-6; weak D call: TRBD1 (5 bases). From germline, CDR1 is SGHAT and CDR2 FQNNGV. CDR3 size: 17 residues. Deletions cut 1 base from V and 3 bases from J, with 13 bases between. The CDR3 nucleotides read TGTGCCAGCAGCTTAGTGGCCAGGGTCGGCTATAATTCACCCCTCCACTTT. It is translated as CASSLVARVGYNSPLHF.

This clone has just a few counts. The gene calls are TRBV5-1 and TRBJ2-3; TRBD1 matches 9 bases. Germline V lookup: CDR1 SGHRS, CDR2 YFSETQ. Trimming removed 6 bases from V and 3 bases from J; junction bases left unmatched: 5. The CDR3 consists of 14 residues. CDR3 loop: CASTPGQGTDTQYF. For the CDR3, the DNA is TGCGCCAGCACACCGGGACAGGGAACAGATACGCAGTATTTT.

The chain links TRBV25-1 to TRBJ2-7; D perhaps matches TRBD1 (6 bases). This CDR3 is built from 14 residues. V was cut by 6 bases and J by 6 bases, with 18 bases left in between. Germline lookup yields CDR1 MGHDK and CDR2 SYGVNS. This CDR3 reads CASRGDRPPGEQYF. The CDR3 bases are TGTGCCAGCAGGGGAGACAGGCCCCCCGGCGAGCAGTACTTC.

V usage is TRBV5-5 and J usage is TRBJ1-2; 8 bases match TRBD1. Germline lookup yields CDR1 SGHKS and CDR2 YYEKEE (reference sequence). The J segment lost 3 bases and the V segment lost 4 bases, leaving 2 bases of the junction unmatched. The length of the CDR3 is 13 residues. CDR3 sequence (DNA): TGTGCCAGCAGCCCAGGGGGCGACTATGGCTACACCTTC. The encoded protein is CASSPGGDYGYTF.

V gene TRBV10-3 combines with J gene TRBJ2-3; 7 bases are shared with TRBD2. Germline CDR1 and CDR2: ENHRY and SYGVKD. V lost 2 bases to trimming and J lost 0 bases; unmatched junction nucleotides: 2. The CDR3 loop spans 15 amino acids. DNA for the CDR3: TGTGCCATCAGTGAGAAGCGGGGCAGCACAGATACGCAGTATTTT. Its protein product is CAISEKRGSTDTQYF.

V is TRBV3-1 (or the pseudogene TRBV3-2) and J is TRBJ2-4; no definite D call. Germline CDR1 reads LGHDT; CDR2 reads YNNKEL (reference sequence). The CDR3 contains 12 residues. Trimming stripped 1 base from V and 8 bases from J, with 6 bases between. This chain's CDR3 is CASSQVEDIQYF. CDR3 DNA sequence: TGTGCCAGCAGCCAAGTTGAGGACATTCAGTACTTC.

V and J are TRBV5-1 and TRBJ2-5, with a possible D match to TRBD1 (5 bases). Germline V CDR1 and CDR2: SGHRS, YFSETQ. V gave up 4 bases and J gave up 3 bases, with 10 bases separating them. The CDR3 is 13 amino acids. The CDR3 is CASSVDREETQYF. CDR3 coding DNA: TGCGCCAGCAGCGTAGACAGAGAAGAGACCCAGTACTTC. Looking up the rest from reference TRBV5-1 and TRBJ2-5 gives the full variable domain: KAGVTQTPRYLIKTRGQQVTLSCSPISGHRSVSWYQQTPGQGLQFLFEYFSETQRNKGNFPGRFSGRQFSNSRSEMNVSTLELGDSALYLCASSVDREETQYFGPGTRLLVL.

The V call is TRBV12-3 or TRBV12-4, the J call TRBJ1-2; D is undetermined. Trimming left V 7 bases short and J 4 bases short, with 10 bases between. CDR3 size: 12 residues. The CDR3 is CASTTPGYGYTF. CDR3 sequence (DNA): TGTGCCAGCACCACACCGGGCTATGGCTACACCTTC.

This chain links TRBV19 with TRBJ1-1; tentatively, D is TRBD1 (5 bases). Deletions cut 3 bases from V and 7 bases from J, with 15 bases between. Per the germline V gene, CDR1 is LNHDA and CDR2 is SQIVND (reference sequence). CDR3 size: 14 residues. CDR3 sequence (DNA): TGTGCCAGTAGTATCCTGTACCGAAGGGGTGAAGCTTTCTTT. Translation: CASSILYRRGEAFF.

J is TRBJ1-1 and V is TRBV19; D might be TRBD1 (6 bases). CDR1 is LNHDA and CDR2 is SQIVND in the germline V gene (reference sequence). Trimming cost V 6 bases and J 11 bases, with 13 bases left between them. The CDR3 is made up of 11 amino acids. CDR3 sequence reads: CASSDTGKAFF. CDR3 in DNA: TGTGCCAGTAGCGATACAGGGAAGGCTTTCTTT.

The V gene is TRBV2, the J gene TRBJ2-5; 12 bases match TRBD2. This CDR3 is built from 15 residues. Germline V lookup: CDR1 SNHLY, CDR2 FYNNEI. V dropped 6 bases and J dropped 3; count of bases not matched to a gene: 5. The chain's CDR3 is CASSHRLAGEETQYF. As DNA, the CDR3 is TGTGCCAGCAGCCACCGACTAGCGGGAGAAGAGACCCAGTACTTC.

The genes are TRBV3-1 (or the pseudogene TRBV3-2) and TRBJ1-2; TRBD1 might be the D (6 bases). The ends were cut back, 6 bases at V and 4 bases at J, with 18 bases in the middle. Germline V gene data show CDR1 as LGHDT and CDR2 as YNNKEL (reference sequence). This CDR3 has 15 amino acids. The CDR3 nucleotides are TGTGCCAGCAGACCGTCCAACAGGGAATCCTATGGCTACACCTTC. Translated: CASRPSNRESYGYTF.

V and J are TRBV6-5 and TRBJ2-3; tentatively, D is TRBD2 (6 bases). From germline, CDR1 is MNHEY and CDR2 SVGAGI. V lost 5 bases and J lost 6, with 9 bases in between. The CDR3 spans 12 residues. The CDR3: CASSRGFDTQYF. In DNA form, the CDR3 reads TGTGCCAGCAGTCGGGGGTTCGATACGCAGTATTTT.

The chain combines TRBV2 with TRBJ1-2, with 9 nucleotides matching TRBD1. Germline trimming cut 6 bases from V and 6 bases from J; bases unmatched to any gene: 5. Per the germline V gene, CDR1 is SNHLY and CDR2 is FYNNEI. The CDR3 runs to 13 residues. The CDR3: CASSYRGQDGYTF. DNA of the CDR3: TGTGCCAGCAGCTACAGGGGGCAGGATGGCTACACCTTC.

To note about this clone: The identical CDR3 is also encoded by other nucleotide sequences in the sample. The chain carries TRBV7-9 and TRBJ1-2, with 7 bases identical to TRBD1. The J segment lost 6 bases and the V segment lost 5 bases, leaving 9 bases of the junction unmatched. Germline CDR1 is SEHNR and CDR2 is FQNEAQ (reference sequence). The CDR3 contains 14 residues. CDR3 protein: CASSPLTGSDGYTF. For the CDR3, the DNA is TGTGCCAGCAGCCCCCTGACAGGGAGCGATGGCTACACCTTC.

The chain recombines TRBV3-1 (or the pseudogene TRBV3-2) with TRBJ1-1; tentative D call: TRBD1 (5 bases). Germline V lookup: CDR1 LGHDT, CDR2 YNNKEL (reference sequence). V lost 4 bases to trimming and J lost 5 bases, with 8 bases between them. CDR3 length: 12 amino acids. The CDR3 DNA reads TGTGCCAGCAGCCTAGGGGTGACTGAAGCTTTCTTT. This sequence encodes CASSLGVTEAFF.

The chain uses TRBV27 and TRBJ1-3; D remains unclear. V was clipped by 9 bases and J by 4 bases, with 22 bases between them. The germline gives CDR1 MNHEY, CDR2 SMNVEV (reference sequence). CDR3 length: 16 amino acids. This CDR3 is CAREPTFGSRGNTIYF. DNA for the CDR3: TGTGCCAGGGAACCGACATTCGGTTCAAGGGGAAACACCATATATTTT.

J is TRBJ1-6 and V is TRBV11-2; perhaps TRBD1 as D (6 bases). The V and J ends lost 4 bases and 5 bases respectively, with 9 bases between them. This CDR3 is built from 14 residues. Germline CDR1 reads SGHAT; CDR2 reads FQNNGV. In DNA form, the CDR3 reads TGTGCCAGCAGCTATCGACAGGATAATTCACCCCTCCACTTT. This translates into CASSYRQDNSPLHF.

The CDR3 region is CASSTRQVGEAFF. CDR3 coding DNA: TGTGCCAGTAGTACCCGACAGGTGGGTGAGGCTTTCTTT. This rearrangement joins TRBV19 to TRBJ1-1; weak D call: TRBD1 (6 bases). The CDR3 spans 13 residues. The germline CDR1 and CDR2 sequences are LNHDA and SQIVND (reference sequence). Trimming shortened V by 4 bases and J by 11 bases, and 17 bases separated the two germline ends.

This sequence joins TRBV5-5 and TRBJ1-2, with 8 bases fitting TRBD1. Germline trimming cut 4 bases from V and 8 bases from J; bases unmatched to any gene: 7. Germline V gene sequence: CDR1 SGHKS, CDR2 YYEKEE (reference sequence). The CDR3 totals 13 residues. CDR3 sequence reads: CASSLDRVGGYTF. CDR3 nucleotide sequence: TGTGCCAGCAGCCTGGACAGGGTGGGGGGCTACACCTTC.

V and J are TRBV6-5 and TRBJ2-2; 9 nucleotides agree with TRBD1. In germline, CDR1 is MNHEY, CDR2 SVGAGI. The CDR3 spans 15 residues. Trimming took 5 bases from V and 4 from J; bases not matched to a gene: 5. The CDR3 sequence: CASSPRQGGTGELFF. The CDR3 region has the DNA TGTGCCAGCAGTCCCCGACAGGGGGGCACCGGGGAGCTGTTTTTT.

V is TRBV19 and J is TRBJ1-1; D perhaps matches TRBD1 (6 bases). Germline V CDR1 and CDR2: LNHDA, SQIVND (reference sequence). The length of the CDR3 is 14 residues. The V gene lost 0 bases and the J gene lost 4 bases, with 9 bases spanning the gap. The CDR3 DNA follows: TGTGCCAGTAGTATAGAGATAGGGGGCACTGAAGCTTTCTTT. This translates into CASSIEIGGTEAFF. Complete variable domain (other parts from reference TRBV19 and TRBJ1-1): DGGITQSPKYLFRKEGQNVTLSCEQNLNHDAMYWYRQDPGQGLRLIYYSQIVNDFQKGDIAEGYSVSREKKESFPLTVTSAQKNPTAFYLCASSIEIGGTEAFFGQGTRLTVV.

The V gene is TRBV3-1 (or the pseudogene TRBV3-2), the J gene TRBJ1-1, with 10 bases lining up with TRBD1. The trim removed 3 bases at V and 1 base at J, leaving 2 bases unmatched. The germline V gene has CDR1 LGHDT and CDR2 YNNKEL (reference sequence). CDR3 length equals 15 residues. This chain's CDR3 is CASSQTGGANTEAFF. The DNA for the CDR3 is TGTGCCAGCAGCCAGACAGGGGGCGCGAACACTGAAGCTTTCTTT.

About this clone itself: This sample also contains other DNA sequences that code for the same CDR3. The chain couples TRBV3-1 (or the pseudogene TRBV3-2) to TRBJ1-2, with D tentatively TRBD1 (5 bases). Germline V gene data show CDR1 as LGHDT and CDR2 as YNNKEL (reference sequence). CDR3 length: 13 amino acids. Trimming left V 1 base short and J 3 bases short, with 6 bases between. The CDR3 loop is CASSQGGYYGYTF. For the CDR3, the DNA is TGTGCCAGCAGCCAAGGGGGCTACTATGGCTACACCTTC.

J is TRBJ2-7 and V is TRBV5-1; maybe TRBD1 (6 bases). V shed 2 bases and J shed 5 bases, with 14 bases lying between them. The CDR3 length is 14 residues. Germline-derived CDR1 and CDR2 are SGHRS and YFSETQ. The CDR3 DNA sequence: TGCGCCAGCAGCTTCGACAGGCTCGGGGACGAGCAGTACTTC. As protein: CASSFDRLGDEQYF.

A single count supports this clone. The chain combines TRBV5-1 with TRBJ2-2; 10 bases are shared with TRBD2. J gave up 1 base and V 4 bases, and 4 bases lay outside the gene matches. Germline V gene sequence: CDR1 SGHRS, CDR2 YFSETQ. CDR3 length equals 16 residues. CDR3 protein: CASSRLAGQNTGELFF. CDR3 nucleotide sequence: TGCGCCAGCAGCCGACTAGCGGGTCAGAACACCGGGGAGCTGTTTTTT. The variable domain in full, completed from reference TRBV5-1 and TRBJ2-2, reads KAGVTQTPRYLIKTRGQQVTLSCSPISGHRSVSWYQQTPGQGLQFLFEYFSETQRNKGNFPGRFSGRQFSNSRSEMNVSTLELGDSALYLCASSRLAGQNTGELFFGEGSRLTVL.